Sequencing of this TCR beta chain was carried out in a study of T-cell reconstitution after alpha-beta-depleted transplantation in children. A TCRbeta library incorporating unique molecular identifiers was prepared. TCRdb reprocessed the PCR reads via MiXCR and lists one record per CDR3 protein. This table has about 270,000 distinct CDR3 sequences, about a tenth appearing once. There are a few counts of this clonotype. The V end was cut by 2 bases, the J end by 3 bases, with 14 bases between. CDR3 size: 14 residues. Germline V CDR1 and CDR2: DFQATT, SNEGSKA (reference sequence). J is TRBJ2-7 and V is TRBV20-1; the D gene is possibly TRBD1 (5 bases). This material consisted of PBMCs from the stem cell graft donor, taken from the stem cell graft. The clonotype originates from a human donor who donated a stem cell graft to a child with SCID. In nucleotides, the CDR3 is TGCAGTGCTAGATTACAGGATTCATTCTACGAGCAGTACTTC. Protein sequence: CSARLQDSFYEQYF.